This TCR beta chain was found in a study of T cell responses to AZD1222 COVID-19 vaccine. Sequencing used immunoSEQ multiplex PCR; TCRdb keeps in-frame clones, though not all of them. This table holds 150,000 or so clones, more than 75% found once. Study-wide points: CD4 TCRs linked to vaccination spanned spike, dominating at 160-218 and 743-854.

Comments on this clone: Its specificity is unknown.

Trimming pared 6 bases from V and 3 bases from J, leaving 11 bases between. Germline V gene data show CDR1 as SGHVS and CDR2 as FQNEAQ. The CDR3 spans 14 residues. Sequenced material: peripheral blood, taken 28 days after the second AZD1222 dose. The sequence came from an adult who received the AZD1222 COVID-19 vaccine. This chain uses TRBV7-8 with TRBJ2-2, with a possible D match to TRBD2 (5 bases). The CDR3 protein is CASRRTGYTGELFF. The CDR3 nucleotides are TGTGCCAGCAGACGTACGGGGTACACCGGGGAGCTGTTTTTT.